This T cell receptor beta chain was captured by sequencing in a study of neoadjuvant anti-PD-1 for oral cavity cancer. The CDR3 runs to 15 residues. V was clipped by 0 bases and J by 5 bases, with 12 bases between them. The V gene's germline CDR1 is SGDLS and CDR2 YYNGEE. Profiling relied on immunoSEQ multiplex PCR, and the TCRdb table lists in-frame clones only, not all of them. The sample shows over 11,000 clones, over 65% of them seen only once. The chain combines TRBV9 with TRBJ1-5; no clear D gene. This sequence originates from a person between 40 and 79 years old with oral cavity squamous cell carcinoma. The sample in question was PBMCs, obtained before nivolumab (anti-PD-1) treatment. The CDR3 DNA reads as TGTGCCAGCAGCGTAGGGTGGGGTTTAGATCAGCCCCAGCATTTT. This sequence encodes CASSVGWGLDQPQHF.